This section outlines one T cell receptor (beta chain) sequence together with its context. Only one count was recorded for this clone. Its target antigen remains unknown. The gene names and germline sequences given are murine. This entry is derived from a study of tissue T cells after allogeneic stem cell transplantation (dated by TCRdb to between 2022 and 2023). Describing the broader study: The study profiled TCR beta repertoires across many tissues from research autopsies of patients with and without GVHD, plus mouse models of GVHD. The human part of the study was a prospective observational study with no blinding and no randomization.

Library construction relied on the immunoSEQ multiplex PCR assay. TCRbeta CDR3 sequencing was done by Adaptive Biotechnologies at survey depth, reporting CDR3 sequences, V/J genes, productive frequency and template counts. Amplification of TCR beta CDR3 regions was performed from genomic DNA rather than from RNA. The paper's processing steps were these. Jensen-Shannon divergence was used to quantify pairwise repertoire overlap between tissues, with a value of 1 indicating complete divergence and a value of 0 indicating identical repertoires. Tissues were clustered by single-linkage agglomerative hierarchical clustering of pairwise JSD values and displayed as dendrograms. GLIPH2 was run on all patient samples with simulation_depth 1000, kmer_min_depth 3, cdr3_length_cutoff 8, keeping groups with more than two unique CDR3s. A standardized tissue-overlap score extrapolated Jaccard GLIPH-group overlap across patients to a standard repertoire size of 1000 clones. Linear mixed-effect models, with tissue included as a fixed effect and individual included as a random effect, were used to assess associations of diversity with clinical or experimental variables. Drawn from immuneACCESS, this table holds only the in-frame rearrangements with V and J called that TCRdb kept. Clones are partly lost; checked studies trace under half to an unresolved V gene and leave the rest unexplained. That table is the source of V, J and clone size, and D and trimming were worked out from the DNA. The table for this sample lists more than 40,000 clones; approximately 70% of them were counted only once. Jointly, the top ten make up around 0.6% of the sample.

General conclusions and limits of the study: Within patients, how anatomically similar the tissues were was a key factor in shaping TCR repertoire composition, regardless of disease or transplant status. Only a few T cell clones appeared in more than one patient, yet motif-based clustering showed tissue-specific repertoire signatures that were shared between patients. Which tissue TCRs were alloreactive or antigen-specific was not determined in the study, and some of the clones might have been host cells that persisted. Sampling depth was acknowledged as a limitation, and the patient cohort was both small and clinically heterogeneous. In both patients and mice, only a limited portion of the TCR repertoire detected in tissues was captured by blood and spleen T cells.

The material sequenced was sorted cells pooled from one or two spleens. The origin of this receptor is a pool of C57BL/6 mice in good health.

Incomplete CDR3 DNA: TGTGCCAGCAGCGAGACTGGGGGGGCGACCACCTTGTAC. Its translation reads: CASSETGGATTLY. The CDR3 reads in full as CASSETGGATTLYF. This chain is built from TRBV3 and TRBJ2-4; the junction holds 12 bases that match TRBD2. The observed sequence ends 1 residue before the CDR3 terminus, with the missing tail filled in from the germline J gene. CDR1 SNHLY and CDR2 FYNGKV are derived from the germline V gene (reference sequence). Trimming takes 5 bases off V and 8 bases off J; junction bases not matched to a gene: 5. Its CDR3 holds 14 amino acids, cysteine through phenylalanine. The CDR3 was read in part: 39 bases, with the frame set at base 1.